The 2 T cell receptor beta chains below were found in one sample sequenced in a study of regulatory dendritic cells for organ transplantation. The method was immunoSEQ multiplex PCR; TCRdb's version includes in-frame clones alone and lacks a portion of them. The top ten hold around 18% of the sample, which has about 11,000 clones, more than 55% seen once. The sequenced sample was memory CD8+ T cells from blood. Subset indicated: CD45RO+ memory T cells. The receptors come from a human donor in good health.

This chain uses TRBV10-1 with TRBJ1-2; a weak D match, TRBD1 (6 bases). The CDR3 has 16 residues. Germline V gene lookup returns CDR1 WNHNN and CDR2 SYGVQD (reference sequence). V dropped 6 bases and J dropped 0 bases, with 17 bases sitting between them. The CDR3 region is CASRGARSEANYGYTF. The CDR3, as DNA: TGCGCCAGCAGGGGGGCCAGGTCAGAAGCTAACTATGGCTACACCTTC.

This chain links TRBV7-2 with TRBJ2-7, with D unresolved. This CDR3 is built from 13 residues. Deletions cut 3 bases from V and 2 bases from J, with 8 bases between. Germline loops: CDR1 SGHTA, CDR2 FQGNSA. The CDR3: CASSFRAPYEQYF. In DNA, the CDR3 is TGTGCCAGCAGCTTTCGGGCCCCCTACGAGCAGTACTTC. Combining the CDR3 with reference TRBV7-2 and TRBJ2-7 gives the whole variable domain GAGVSQSPSNKVTEKGKDVELRCDPISGHTALYWYRQSLGQGLEFLIYFQGNSAPDKSGLPSDRFSAERTGGSVSTLTIQRTQQEDSAVYLCASSFRAPYEQYFGPGTRLTVT.